This T cell receptor (beta chain) originates from a study of CD8+ T cells in alopecia areata. cDNA reverse transcribed from extracted RNA served as the sequencing template. TCRdb's copy holds only in-frame clones and misses some; the assay was immunoSEQ multiplex PCR. This table has some 190,000 clones, about 51% appearing once. V lost 7 bases and J 16 bases, leaving 14 bases between the germline ends. This CDR3 has 10 amino acids. The germline CDR1 and CDR2 sequences are GTSNPN and SVGIG (reference sequence). This sample's treatment: oral pan-JAK inhibitor, 5-10 mg twice daily. Whole-study results and caveats: Uncertainty remains about how baseline CD8+ expansion links to response, with one nonresponder.

As regards this clone: The antigen remains unidentified.

This chain uses TRBV30 with TRBJ1-6; D is uncertain. The origin of this receptor is a human donor with alopecia areata. The sequencing used CD8+ T cells sorted from blood, collected at approximately week 51, from a patient treated with tofacitinib. The CDR3 spells CAFQLRDLHF. For the CDR3, the DNA is TGTGCCTTCCAGCTACGGGATCTCCACTTT.